Detailed here is one T cell receptor (beta chain). The antigen remains undetermined. This CDR3 is built from 13 residues. From germline, CDR1 is SGHRS and CDR2 YFSETQ. PCR employed 60 Vbeta and 13 Jbeta primers. Repertoires were generated with immunoSEQ multiplex PCR, while TCRdb's copy carries only in-frame clones and drops some. The sample carries approximately 150,000 clones, roughly 83% recorded once. These data are taken from a study of cytomegalovirus exposure and HLA in healthy donors. Regarding the study as a whole: It was shown in a later analysis that HLA-associated TCR beta chains were more clonally expanded than other, equally common chains.

Specimen: PBMCs. This clonotype was sampled from a man younger than 40 in good health and CMV-seronegative. V and J are TRBV5-1 and TRBJ2-5; D unclear. Matching the DNA end better, TRBJ2-7 makes the J call doubtful. The CDR3 is CASSLTESYEQYF. As DNA, the CDR3 is TGCGCCAGCAGCTTAACAGAATCCTACGAGCAGTACTTC.